Sequencing of this T cell receptor (beta chain) was carried out in a study of blood T cells in healthy people across ages. Study-level information: Template switching retrieved approximately one barcoded beta molecule for each two T cells.

Alongside a J-beta primer mix, a sample-barcoded 5' primer served in a second PCR lasting about 7 to 11 cycles. From the 5' RACE reads, TCRdb called clonotypes with MiXCR, one entry per CDR3 protein. The sample has 800,000 or so distinct CDR3 sequences, roughly 25% seen once. CDR1 and CDR2 (germline): SNHLY, FYNNEI. Trimming stripped 3 bases from V and 9 bases from J, with 12 bases between. This CDR3 contains 13 residues. The sample also formed part of further work on T cells of mothers and their children.

This chain joins TRBV2 and TRBJ2-1; D is unresolved. Source material: blood. This TCR was recovered from a boy younger than 18 in good health. Here the CDR3 reads CASSDARLGEQFF. For the CDR3, the DNA is TGTGCCAGCAGTGATGCTCGGTTGGGTGAGCAGTTCTTC.